Presented here are 32 T cell receptor beta chains from one specimen sequenced in a study of cytomegalovirus exposure and HLA in healthy donors. It was with 60 Vbeta and 13 Jbeta primers that the PCR ran. Libraries were prepared by immunoSEQ multiplex PCR; TCRdb keeps only in-frame clonotypes and omits some of them. This sample carries 80,000 to 100,000 clones, about 69% of them seen once, and the ten largest clones take approximately 16%. Sequencing was performed on PBMCs. These receptor sequences come from a woman aged 18-35 years in good health and CMV-seropositive.

The chain is built from TRBV19 and TRBJ1-5; 8 nucleotides match TRBD1. Trimming cost V 7 bases and J 1 base; bases outside gene matches: 9. The CDR3 runs 16 residues. From germline, CDR1 is LNHDA and CDR2 SQIVND (reference sequence). The CDR3 DNA reads TGTGCCAGTACCTCCGGACAGGGACGGAGCAATCAGCCCCAGCATTTT. The encoded protein is CASTSGQGRSNQPQHF.

This clone occurred many times. This chain uses TRBV6-6 with TRBJ1-2, with D maybe TRBD1 (5 bases). Germline V gene sequence: CDR1 MNHNY, CDR2 SVGAGI (reference sequence). V was pared by 7 bases and J by 4 bases, with 10 bases between. The CDR3 has 12 residues. The CDR3 bases are TGTGCCAGCACCGGGGGTGGCTATGGCTACACCTTC. It codes for CASTGGGYGYTF.

The chain couples TRBV27 to TRBJ2-7; tentatively, D is TRBD2 (6 bases). This CDR3 has 15 residues. Germline V CDR1 and CDR2: MNHEY, SMNVEV (reference sequence). V lost 5 bases and J lost 2, with 16 bases in between. CDR3: CASSPGGTAPYEQYF. CDR3 nucleotide sequence: TGTGCCAGCAGTCCTGGGGGGACCGCTCCCTACGAGCAGTACTTC.

The rearrangement links TRBV7-2 to TRBJ1-2; no definite D call. This CDR3 is 13 amino acids long. Germline V gene lookup returns CDR1 SGHTA and CDR2 FQGNSA. Between the trimmed V and J ends, which lost 4 bases and 8 bases, there was a span of 14 bases. The CDR3 region has the DNA TGTGCCAGCAGCTCGACGAACCGAGCGGGCTACACCTTC. Its translation: CASSSTNRAGYTF.

This chain joins TRBV25-1 and TRBJ1-1; D remains unclear. Per germline, CDR1 MGHDK and CDR2 SYGVNS. The CDR3 runs 12 residues. V was trimmed by 5 bases and J by 1 base, leaving 5 bases between them. CDR3 protein: CASSPGNTEAFF. The CDR3, as DNA: TGTGCCAGCAGTCCAGGGAACACTGAAGCTTTCTTT.

The V call is TRBV6-5, the J call TRBJ2-1; D unresolved. The ends were cut back, 6 bases at V and 9 bases at J, with 12 bases in the middle. The CDR3 is 12 residues long. Germline V lookup: CDR1 MNHEY, CDR2 SVGAGI. CDR3 in amino acids: CASSVAGGEQFF. The CDR3 DNA sequence: TGTGCCAGCAGCGTCGCCGGTGGTGAGCAGTTCTTC.

The chain joins TRBV29-1 to TRBJ1-1; TRBD1 aligns across 7 bases. The germline CDR1 and CDR2 sequences are SQVTM and ANQGSEA. V lost 4 bases and J lost 1; bases outside the gene matches: 3. This CDR3 spans 13 amino acids. In nucleotides, the CDR3 is TGCAGCGTTGTATCAGGGGGGAACACTGAAGCTTTCTTT. Encoded protein: CSVVSGGNTEAFF.

The rearrangement uses TRBV7-8 and TRBJ1-2, with D perhaps matching TRBD1 (6 bases). The CDR3 has 13 residues. Germline V gene sequence: CDR1 SGHVS, CDR2 FQNEAQ. The V end was cut by 1 base, the J end by 7 bases, with 10 bases between. The CDR3 sequence: CASSLVRGVGYTF. In DNA, the CDR3 is TGTGCCAGCAGCTTAGTCAGGGGTGTTGGCTACACCTTC.

In DNA, the CDR3 is TGTGCCAGCAGTTTAACCTTAGCGGGGGCTGATGAGCAGTACTTC. Amino acid sequence: CASSLTLAGADEQYF. The J gene is TRBJ2-7, the V gene TRBV27; the match to TRBD2 covers 9 bases. From germline, CDR1 is MNHEY and CDR2 SMNVEV (reference sequence). The J segment lost 7 bases and the V segment lost 2 bases, leaving 9 bases of the junction unmatched. The CDR3 contains 15 residues.

The chain employs TRBV10-2 and TRBJ2-2; D gene ambiguous. Germline assignment: CDR1 WSHSY and CDR2 SAAADI. Between the trimmed V and J ends, which lost 1 base and 5 bases, there was a span of 14 bases. This CDR3 spans 16 amino acids. This CDR3 is CASSEWPPSTTGELFF. The CDR3 nucleotides read TGCGCCAGCAGTGAGTGGCCCCCTAGTACTACCGGGGAGCTGTTTTTT.

J is TRBJ2-6 and V is TRBV6-1; D is possibly TRBD2 (5 bases). Trimming pared 9 bases from V and 11 bases from J, leaving 17 bases between. Germline lookup yields CDR1 MNHNS and CDR2 SASEGT. The CDR3 is 13 amino acids. The CDR3, as DNA: TGTGCCAGTGGGGTGAGGGAAGGATACGTCCTGACTTTC. Translation: CASGVREGYVLTF.

The chain recombines TRBV7-9 with TRBJ2-5; D gene uncertain. The better agreement between TRBJ2-7 and the DNA end casts doubt on the J call. Germline loops: CDR1 SEHNR, CDR2 FQNEAQ (reference sequence). This CDR3 spans 15 amino acids. The CDR3 protein is CASSLVIGEAYEQYF. CDR3 nucleotide sequence: TGTGCCAGCAGCTTAGTCATTGGAGAGGCCTACGAGCAGTACTTC.

V gene TRBV5-4 combines with J gene TRBJ2-3, with D perhaps matching TRBD1 (6 bases). V lost 0 bases to trimming and J lost 9 bases, with 11 bases between them. The CDR3 totals 13 residues. Germline lookup yields CDR1 SGHNT and CDR2 YYREEE (reference sequence). The CDR3 DNA is TGTGCCAGCAGCTTGGACAGGGTGTGGACGCAGTATTTT. It translates to CASSLDRVWTQYF.

The V gene is TRBV6-1, the J gene TRBJ2-1; 7 bases line up with TRBD1. V shed 1 base, J shed 7 bases, and the junction held 10 bases outside the gene matches. CDR3 size: 16 residues. Germline CDR1 and CDR2: MNHNS and SASEGT. The CDR3 region is CASSEDIGQAINEQFF. CDR3 DNA sequence: TGTGCCAGCAGTGAAGATATAGGACAGGCGATTAATGAGCAGTTCTTC.

Only a few counts were recorded for this clone. The chain recombines TRBV11-3 with TRBJ2-1; 7 bases agree with TRBD2. Per the germline V gene, CDR1 is SGHNT and CDR2 is YENEEA. The CDR3 is 13 residues long. J gave up 10 bases and V 5 bases, and 8 bases lay outside the gene matches. CDR3 protein: CASSKGLTMEQFF. CDR3 sequence (DNA): TGTGCCAGCAGCAAGGGACTAACAATGGAGCAGTTCTTC. Looking up the rest from reference TRBV11-3 and TRBJ2-1 gives the full variable domain: EAGVVQSPRYKIIEKKQPVAFWCNPISGHNTLYWYLQNLGQGPELLIRYENEEAVDDSQLPKDRFSAERLKGVDSTLKIQPAELGDSAVYLCASSKGLTMEQFFGPGTRLTVL.

About this clone itself: A junction boundary mismatches the germline segment, possibly from a read error. Other nucleotide sequences in the sample specify the same CDR3. This sequence joins TRBV7-9 and TRBJ2-2, with 7 bases identical to TRBD2. CDR3 size: 15 residues. The V gene's germline CDR1 is SEHNR and CDR2 FQNEAQ (reference sequence). CDR3 in amino acids: CASSLGGMNTGELFF. The CDR3 region has the DNA TGCGCCAGCAGCTTGGGGGGGATGAACACCGGGGAGCTGTTTTTT.

The V and J genes are TRBV11-1 and TRBJ2-2, with 9 bases identical to TRBD1. Trimming at V came to 3 bases and at J to 4 bases, leaving 12 bases not matched to a gene. The CDR3 covers 18 residues. CDR1 is SGHAT, CDR2 FQDESV, per germline (reference sequence). This CDR3 is CASSFRDRALPSTGELFF. The CDR3, as DNA: TGTGCCAGCAGCTTCCGGGACAGGGCCCTACCGAGCACCGGGGAGCTGTTTTTT.

This chain links TRBV14 with TRBJ1-2; D is uncertain. CDR3 size: 12 residues. Germline CDR1 reads SGHDN; CDR2 reads FVKESK. With 4 bases removed from V and 4 bases from J, the gap between germline ends came to 7 bases. The CDR3: CASSPFGYGYTF. In DNA form, the CDR3 reads TGTGCCAGCAGCCCATTCGGCTATGGCTACACCTTC.

The chain carries TRBV7-2 and TRBJ1-5; D possibly corresponds to TRBD1 (5 bases). The CDR3 extends over 15 amino acids. Per the germline V gene, CDR1 is SGHTA and CDR2 is FQGNSA. Trimming left V 0 bases short and J 3 bases short, with 9 bases between. CDR3 bases: TGTGCCAGCAGCTTAGCGGCAGGGAACAATCAGCCCCAGCATTTT. This sequence encodes CASSLAAGNNQPQHF.

The V call is TRBV4-3, the J call TRBJ2-6, with D hard to call. The ends were cut back, 3 bases at V and 0 bases at J, with 12 bases in the middle. The CDR3 runs to 17 residues. CDR1 LGHNA and CDR2 YSLEER come from the germline V gene. CDR3 nucleotide sequence: TGCGCCAGCAGCCACTCCTCCCGGGTCTCTGGGGCCAACGTCCTGACTTTC. Amino acid sequence: CASSHSSRVSGANVLTF.

This sequence joins TRBV27 and TRBJ1-4; 8 bases are shared with TRBD1. The CDR3 consists of 16 residues. Unmatched junction bases numbered 8, after V lost 8 bases and J lost 0 bases. Germline CDR1 is MNHEY and CDR2 is SMNVEV (reference sequence). The CDR3 nucleotides read TGTGCCAGCGCGACAGGGGTAGTTGCAACTAATGAAAAACTGTTTTTT. Protein product: CASATGVVATNEKLFF.

The chain has TRBV5-8 and TRBJ2-1; tentatively, D is TRBD1 (5 bases). This CDR3 spans 17 amino acids. Per germline, CDR1 SGHTS and CDR2 YDEGEE. V was clipped by 4 bases and J by 0 bases, with 17 bases between them. CDR3 nucleotides: TGTGCCAGCAGCATATCAGGGATCCTAAGCTCCTACAATGAGCAGTTCTTC. It specifies CASSISGILSSYNEQFF.

V and J are TRBV7-6 and TRBJ1-6; maybe TRBD1 (6 bases). The CDR3 is made up of 17 amino acids. The germline gives CDR1 SGHVS, CDR2 FNYEAQ. Between the trimmed V and J ends, which lost 5 bases and 8 bases, there was a span of 22 bases. Here the CDR3 reads CASSLRQGLLEHSPLHF. CDR3 sequence (DNA): TGTGCCAGCAGCCTTCGGCAGGGGCTTTTGGAGCATTCACCCCTCCACTTT.

The V and J genes are TRBV4-1 and TRBJ1-1; possibly TRBD1 for D (6 bases). The CDR3 extends over 14 amino acids. V lost 4 bases, J lost 3 bases, and 12 bases lay in between. The germline CDR1 and CDR2 sequences are MGHRA and YSYEKL. The CDR3 sequence is CASSREGGYTEAFF. The CDR3 DNA follows: TGCGCCAGCAGCCGGGAGGGGGGATACACTGAAGCTTTCTTT.

This sequence joins TRBV5-1 and TRBJ2-7; 10 bases are a match to TRBD1. Germline values: CDR1 SGHRS, CDR2 YFSETQ. J lost 6 bases, V lost 3 bases, and 12 bases had no gene match. The length of the CDR3 is 16 residues. CDR3: CASSSTPGQGLAEQYF. CDR3 nucleotides: TGCGCCAGCAGCTCCACGCCGGGACAGGGGCTGGCCGAGCAGTACTTC.

The chain employs TRBV12-5 and TRBJ2-1; D unresolved. Looked up from germline, CDR1 is LGHNT and CDR2 is FRNRAP. The CDR3 consists of 12 residues. The CDR3 is CASAAHVDEQFF. As DNA, the CDR3 is TGTGCCTCGGCAGCGCACGTAGATGAGCAGTTCTTC. Full variable domain (rest looked up from reference TRBV12-5 and TRBJ2-1): DARVTQTPRHKVTEMGQEVTMRCQPILGHNTVFWYRQTMMQGLELLAYFRNRAPLDDSGMPKDRFSAEMPDATLATLKIQPSEPRDSAVYFCASAAHVDEQFFGPGTRLTVL.

This sequence joins TRBV19 and TRBJ2-1; D might be TRBD2 (6 bases). This CDR3 is built from 14 residues. V shed 1 base and J shed 8 bases, with 12 bases lying between them. The germline V gene has CDR1 LNHDA and CDR2 SQIVND (reference sequence). The CDR3 DNA sequence: TGTGCCAGTAGTATAGGGGGAGGTATTGATGAGCAGTTCTTC. Residues: CASSIGGGIDEQFF.

This chain uses TRBV27 with TRBJ1-6, with D perhaps TRBD1 (5 bases). The V gene lost 3 bases and the J gene lost 6 bases, with 18 bases spanning the gap. The CDR3 spans 17 residues. Germline values: CDR1 MNHEY, CDR2 SMNVEV (reference sequence). For the CDR3, the DNA is TGTGCCAGCAGTTTGGTGCGCGGGACGGGTGGTAATTCACCCCTCCACTTT. Encoded protein: CASSLVRGTGGNSPLHF.

The V call is TRBV15, the J call TRBJ1-2; 7 nucleotides match TRBD1. The V gene end was trimmed by 0 bases and the J gene end by 6 bases; junction bases not matched to a gene: 7. There are 15 residues in the CDR3. The germline gives CDR1 LNHNV, CDR2 YYDKDF (reference sequence). The CDR3 spells CATSRDARGRDGYTF. CDR3 nucleotides: TGTGCCACCAGCAGAGATGCCAGGGGGAGAGATGGCTACACCTTC.

This chain joins TRBV27 and TRBJ2-3, with D tentatively TRBD1 (6 bases). Trimming cost V 3 bases and J 3 bases, with 13 bases left between them. The CDR3 consists of 15 residues. In germline, CDR1 is MNHEY, CDR2 SMNVEV (reference sequence). CDR3 nucleotides: TGTGCCAGCAGTTTGGGGGCGCGGGCTACAGATACGCAGTATTTT. It yields the protein CASSLGARATDTQYF.

The chain uses TRBV7-2 and TRBJ2-3; D is undetermined. The V end lost 6 bases, the J end lost 1 base, and 14 bases lay between the germline ends. Germline CDR1 SGHTA, CDR2 FQGNSA. The CDR3 loop spans 15 amino acids. CDR3 loop: CASSWRAGGTDTQYF. Written as DNA, the CDR3 is TGTGCCAGCAGTTGGAGAGCTGGTGGCACAGATACGCAGTATTTT.

The J gene is TRBJ2-2, the V gene TRBV6-5, with D possibly matching TRBD1 (7 bases). V gave up 4 bases and J gave up 8 bases, with 14 bases separating them. The CDR3 loop spans 14 amino acids. The germline gives CDR1 MNHEY, CDR2 SVGAGI. CDR3 region: CASSFTGDFGELFF. In nucleotides, the CDR3 is TGTGCCAGCAGTTTCACAGGGGACTTTGGGGAGCTGTTTTTT.